These 23 T cell receptor beta chains came from one sample sequenced in a study of early T cells in non-severe SARS-CoV-2 infection. TCRdb used MiXCR to reprocess the 5' RACE reads, holding one entry per CDR3 protein. The sample consists of tens of thousands of distinct CDR3 sequences, about 13% of them appearing once. Sequenced sample: whole blood. These receptors were collected from an adult who was a healthcare worker with PCR-confirmed SARS-CoV-2 infection or an uninfected control (not recorded which).

This clonotype showed up many times. V usage is TRBV5-4 and J usage is TRBJ2-1, with 7 positions matching TRBD2. V lost 0 bases to trimming and J lost 4 bases; unmatched junction nucleotides: 4. Looked up from germline, CDR1 is SGHNT and CDR2 is YYREEE (reference sequence). The CDR3 is made up of 15 amino acids. The CDR3 is CASSLGTSDYNEQFF. CDR3 DNA sequence: TGTGCCAGCAGCTTGGGAACTAGCGATTACAATGAGCAGTTCTTC. Together with reference TRBV5-4 and TRBJ2-1, the CDR3 gives the full variable domain: ETGVTQSPTHLIKTRGQQVTLRCSSQSGHNTVSWYQQALGQGPQFIFQYYREEENGRGNFPPRFSGLQFPNYSSELNVNALELDDSALYLCASSLGTSDYNEQFFGPGTRLTVL.

There are a few counts of this clonotype. The rearrangement joins TRBV11-2 to TRBJ2-1; TRBD2 aligns across 11 bases. Losses at the gene ends were 5 bases for V and 6 bases for J; bases not matched to a gene: 12. CDR1 is SGHAT and CDR2 is FQNNGV in the germline V gene. There are 17 residues in the CDR3. The CDR3 spells CASSPLRVAGGRNEQFF. CDR3 coding DNA: TGTGCCAGCAGCCCCCTGAGGGTAGCGGGGGGGCGCAATGAGCAGTTCTTC.

In regard to this clonotype: A much larger clonotype is one base distant, so this may be a read error. The chain uses TRBV19 and TRBJ2-1; the D gene is possibly TRBD1 (6 bases). Germline CDR1 is LNHDA and CDR2 is SQIVND (reference sequence). Trimming removed 6 bases at V and 0 bases at J, with 30 bases between. This CDR3 contains 21 residues. CDR3 nucleotides: TGTGCCAGTAGCCTAAAAGCCGGGACACCGAATAGGCTAACCTCCTACAATGAGCAGTTCTTC. This translates into CASSLKAGTPNRLTSYNEQFF.

In this sample, this clonotype turned up a few times. The genes are TRBV6-5 and TRBJ2-2, with 8 nucleotides matching TRBD1. CDR3 size: 14 residues. Germline CDR1 MNHEY, CDR2 SVGAGI. V was pared by 6 bases and J by 9 bases, with 9 bases of the junction left unmatched. The DNA for the CDR3 is TGTGCCAGCAGCTCGCGGACAGGGTTAAGGGAGCTGTTTTTT. Translated: CASSSRTGLRELFF.

Many counts were recorded for this clonotype. The chain recombines TRBV5-1 with TRBJ2-7; D is ambiguous. The ends were cut back, 0 bases at V and 3 bases at J, with 7 bases in the middle. CDR3 size: 13 residues. Looked up from germline, CDR1 is SGHRS and CDR2 is YFSETQ. This CDR3 reads CASSLDSDYEQYF. The CDR3 nucleotides read TGCGCCAGCAGCTTGGATTCGGACTACGAGCAGTACTTC.

This clonotype was seen a handful of times. This rearrangement joins TRBV7-2 to TRBJ2-7, with 8 bases aligning to TRBD2. CDR1 SGHTA and CDR2 FQGNSA come from the germline V gene. V lost 6 bases, J lost 3 bases, and 4 bases stayed unmatched. The CDR3 spans 13 residues. The CDR3 DNA reads TGTGCCAGCAGGGGCGGGAGGATCTACGAGCAGTACTTC. Its protein is CASRGGRIYEQYF.

There are many counts of this clonotype. The rearrangement uses TRBV12-3 or TRBV12-4 and TRBJ2-5; TRBD2 might be the D (6 bases). This CDR3 spans 14 amino acids. Deletions cut 6 bases from V and 5 bases from J, with 16 bases between. The CDR3 is CASSPEGRVETQYF. In DNA form, the CDR3 reads TGTGCCAGCAGCCCGGAGGGGCGGGTGGAGACCCAGTACTTC.

This clonotype was counted a few times. V gene TRBV7-9 combines with J gene TRBJ1-2; 9 nucleotides agree with TRBD1. CDR1 SEHNR and CDR2 FQNEAQ come from the germline V gene (reference sequence). V shed 4 bases, J shed 3 bases, and the junction held 9 bases outside the gene matches. The CDR3 length is 16 residues. The CDR3 region is CASSYGTGISYYGYTF. The CDR3 DNA sequence: TGTGCCAGCAGCTATGGGACAGGGATTTCTTACTATGGCTACACCTTC.

This chain joins TRBV9 and TRBJ2-1; D possibly corresponds to TRBD1 (7 bases). Deletions cut 4 bases from V and 1 base from J, with 15 bases between. The CDR3 contains 16 residues. Germline CDR1 is SGDLS and CDR2 is YYNGEE. DNA for the CDR3: TGTGCCAGCAGCCCAGGGGGGTCCCCGTCCTACAATGAGCAGTTCTTC. Translated, it gives CASSPGGSPSYNEQFF.

Many counts were recorded for this clonotype. The chain recombines TRBV29-1 with TRBJ2-1, with a possible D match to TRBD1 (5 bases). Germline V CDR1 and CDR2: SQVTM, ANQGSEA. This CDR3 comprises 12 residues. With 5 bases removed from V and 5 bases from J, the gap between germline ends came to 10 bases. CDR3 DNA: TGCAGCGTTAAGATGACAGACAATGAGCAGTTCTTC. This sequence encodes CSVKMTDNEQFF.

V gene TRBV7-8 combines with J gene TRBJ2-1, with no clear D. Germline V gene data show CDR1 as SGHVS and CDR2 as FQNEAQ. This CDR3 spans 14 amino acids. Trimming stripped 5 bases from V and 5 bases from J, with 13 bases between. The CDR3 region has the DNA TGTGCCAGCAGCCCACACTCCAGAGACAATGAGCAGTTCTTC. It codes for CASSPHSRDNEQFF.

This clonotype was seen a few times. This chain uses TRBV12-5 with TRBJ1-5; D unresolved. The CDR3 covers 13 residues. CDR1 LGHNT and CDR2 FRNRAP come from the germline V gene. Between the trimmed V and J ends, which lost 4 bases and 3 bases, there was a span of 7 bases. CDR3 nucleotides: TGTGCTAGTGGTTCCTCCTTCAATCAGCCCCAGCATTTT. This translates into CASGSSFNQPQHF.

This clonotype has ten or more counts. J is TRBJ2-7 and V is TRBV9, with 9 positions matching TRBD1. V was clipped by 4 bases and J by 7 bases; unmatched bases: 12. The CDR3 is 15 amino acids. Per the germline V gene, CDR1 is SGDLS and CDR2 is YYNGEE. The CDR3 is CASSRYGTGQREQYF. The DNA of the CDR3 is TGTGCCAGCAGCCGATACGGGACAGGGCAAAGGGAGCAGTACTTC. The whole variable domain, remainder taken from reference TRBV9 and TRBJ2-7, is DSGVTQTPKHLITATGQRVTLRCSPRSGDLSVYWYQQSLDQGLQFLIQYYNGEERAKGNILERFSAQQFPDLHSELNLSSLELGDSALYFCASSRYGTGQREQYFGPGTRLTVT.

This clonotype was counted ten times or more. The chain combines TRBV20-1 with TRBJ2-3, with TRBD1 matching over 9 bases. This CDR3 has 15 residues. The germline V gene encodes CDR1 DFQATT and CDR2 SNEGSKA (reference sequence). V lost 5 bases to trimming and J lost 6 bases; unmatched junction nucleotides: 12. As DNA, the CDR3 is TGCAGTGCTCCGACCGGGACAGGGCATTCGGATACGCAGTATTTT. As protein: CSAPTGTGHSDTQYF.

In this sample, this clonotype turned up many times. The CDR3, as DNA: TGTGCCATCAGTGAGTCGCCCAGTGAGGGGCAGTTCTTC. Protein: CAISESPSEGQFF. This chain uses TRBV10-3 with TRBJ2-1; TRBD2 is a possible D gene (5 bases). Germline values: CDR1 ENHRY, CDR2 SYGVKD. CDR3 size: 13 residues. V lost 0 bases and J lost 12, with 12 bases in between.

The gene calls are TRBV4-1 and TRBJ2-7, with 10 nucleotides matching TRBD1. Looked up from germline, CDR1 is MGHRA and CDR2 is YSYEKL. The CDR3 is 16 amino acids. The junction had 13 bases not matched to a gene; V was cut back by 4 bases and J by 7 bases. This CDR3 is CASSPTGTGDPFEQYF. The CDR3 DNA is TGCGCCAGCAGCCCCACCGGGACAGGGGACCCTTTTGAGCAGTACTTC.

The genes are TRBV7-3 and TRBJ2-5, with 8 bases that match TRBD2. CDR3 length equals 16 residues. Germline CDR1 reads SGHTA; CDR2 reads FQGTGA. The trim removed 2 bases at V and 6 bases at J, leaving 11 bases unmatched. The CDR3: CASSLSPAGDRKTQYF. The CDR3 nucleotides read TGTGCCAGCAGCTTATCGCCAGCGGGGGATAGGAAGACCCAGTACTTC.

This clonotype occurred many times. The chain couples TRBV10-3 to TRBJ1-1, with a possible D match to TRBD1 (6 bases). Germline CDR1 is ENHRY and CDR2 is SYGVKD. This CDR3 spans 15 amino acids. V lost 4 bases to trimming and J lost 4 bases, with 16 bases between them. The CDR3 protein is CAISGGATGFTEAFF. CDR3 coding DNA: TGTGCCATCAGTGGGGGGGCCACAGGGTTCACTGAAGCTTTCTTT.

The chain recombines TRBV5-1 with TRBJ2-7; 10 positions agree with TRBD2. From germline, CDR1 is SGHRS and CDR2 YFSETQ. The CDR3 totals 17 residues. V shed 3 bases, J shed 1 base, and the junction held 10 bases outside the gene matches. The CDR3 sequence: CASSSGWTSGTSYEQYF. In DNA, the CDR3 is TGCGCCAGCAGCTCGGGATGGACTAGCGGAACGTCCTACGAGCAGTACTTC.

The chain couples TRBV11-3 to TRBJ1-1, with 7 nucleotides matching TRBD1. Trimming cost V 4 bases and J 7 bases; bases outside gene matches: 9. Germline lookup yields CDR1 SGHNT and CDR2 YENEEA. The CDR3 spans 14 residues. The CDR3: CASSSSRQGGEAFF. CDR3 DNA sequence: TGTGCCAGCAGCTCAAGTCGACAGGGCGGTGAAGCTTTCTTT.

The rearrangement links TRBV20-1 to TRBJ2-4; the D is unclear. Germline CDR1 and CDR2: DFQATT and SNEGSKA (reference sequence). V dropped 3 bases and J dropped 5 bases, with 14 bases sitting between them. The CDR3 spans 14 residues. The CDR3 DNA is TGCAGTGCTAGGATCCGGATAGGACAAAACATTCAGTACTTC. Translating gives CSARIRIGQNIQYF.

Ten or more counts support this clonotype. J is TRBJ2-2 and V is TRBV27; a possible D gene is TRBD2 (5 bases). Trimming took 0 bases from V and 2 from J, leaving 10 bases between them. CDR3 length: 16 amino acids. The germline V gene has CDR1 MNHEY and CDR2 SMNVEV (reference sequence). The CDR3 nucleotides read TGTGCCAGCAGTTTATCGGGGAGACTCAACACCGGGGAGCTGTTTTTT. Translating it yields CASSLSGRLNTGELFF.

This clonotype was counted at least ten times. The chain employs TRBV18 and TRBJ1-2; 7 nucleotides match TRBD1. CDR1 is KGHSH and CDR2 is LQKENI in the germline V gene. V gave up 2 bases and J gave up 4 bases; unmatched junction bases: 4. The CDR3 is 14 residues long. The CDR3 region has the DNA TGTGCCAGCTCACCAATCGAGGGGGCCTATGGCTACACCTTC. Its protein is CASSPIEGAYGYTF.